The T cell receptor (beta chain) described here comes from a study of glioma-infiltrating T cells after dendritic cell vaccination. Clones were read by immunoSEQ multiplex PCR, and TCRdb kept only the in-frame ones, dropping some. The table includes around 100,000 clones, around 83% detected once. J gave up 3 bases and V 1 base, and 9 bases lay outside the gene matches. The CDR3 is 16 amino acids. Germline V gene sequence: CDR1 SGHTA, CDR2 FQGNSA. Time point meaning: after dendritic cell vaccination, including at tumor progression/relapse. This chain links TRBV7-2 with TRBJ2-7, with 7 nucleotides matching TRBD2. The sequences come from blood, collected after dendritic cell vaccination. This receptor was taken from a human donor with glioblastoma. In nucleotides, the CDR3 is TGTGCCAGCAGCTTAGGCTTTGCGGGGGTCTACTACGAGCAGTACTTC. Residues: CASSLGFAGVYYEQYF.